Each of the 18 T cell receptor beta chains below was sequenced from the same sample in a study of T cell responses to AZD1222 COVID-19 vaccine. The protocol was immunoSEQ multiplex PCR, while the TCRdb copy is restricted to in-frame clones and leaves out a portion. The sample records about 180,000 clones, about 91% being singletons. The material was peripheral blood, obtained on day 0 of AZD1222 vaccination. Every receptor here comes from an adult in good health.

This clone turned up a few times. This chain connects TRBV9 to TRBJ1-5, with TRBD1 identical over 9 bases. Germline CDR1 is SGDLS and CDR2 is YYNGEE. The CDR3 length is 15 residues. Germline trimming cut 3 bases from V and 4 bases from J; bases unmatched to any gene: 5. Here the CDR3 DNA reads TGTGCCAGCAGCGACGGGACAGGGCAAAATCAGCCCCAGCATTTT. Amino acid sequence: CASSDGTGQNQPQHF.

The rearrangement joins TRBV3-1 (or the pseudogene TRBV3-2) to TRBJ2-1; TRBD2 aligns across 10 bases. After removal of 0 bases from V and 8 bases from J, the junction contained 4 bases not matched to a gene. In germline, CDR1 is LGHDT, CDR2 YNNKEL (reference sequence). The CDR3 is 15 residues long. The CDR3 sequence is CASSQDGAGGDEQFF. In DNA form, the CDR3 reads TGTGCCAGCAGCCAAGATGGAGCGGGAGGGGATGAGCAGTTCTTC.

The genes are TRBV7-3 and TRBJ1-1; D is possibly TRBD1 (5 bases). The V end was cut by 5 bases, the J end by 1 base, with 11 bases between. The germline V gene encodes CDR1 SGHTA and CDR2 FQGTGA. The CDR3 consists of 14 residues. The CDR3 loop reads CASSVGTANTEAFF. The DNA of the CDR3 is TGTGCCAGCAGCGTCGGGACCGCGAACACTGAAGCTTTCTTT.

The chain carries TRBV6-1 and TRBJ2-1; 8 bases fit TRBD2. The CDR3 totals 15 residues. J lost 1 base, V lost 1 base, and 0 bases had no gene match. The germline gives CDR1 MNHNS, CDR2 SASEGT. In DNA, the CDR3 is TGTGCCAGCAGTGAAGAGCGGGAGTCCTACAATGAGCAGTTCTTC. Encoded protein: CASSEERESYNEQFF.

The V call is TRBV18, the J call TRBJ2-7; D possibly corresponds to TRBD1 (6 bases). The germline V gene has CDR1 KGHSH and CDR2 LQKENI. This CDR3 is 13 amino acids long. V was cut by 5 bases and J by 7 bases, with 15 bases left in between. CDR3 in DNA: TGTGCCAGCTCAGCCGGACAGTTTCTTGAGCAGTACTTC. This encodes CASSAGQFLEQYF. The whole variable domain, filled in from reference TRBV18 and TRBJ2-7, reads NAGVMQNPRHLVRRRGQEARLRCSPMKGHSHVYWYRQLPEEGLKFMVYLQKENIIDESGMPKERFSAEFPKEGPSILRIQQVVRGDSAAYFCASSAGQFLEQYFGPGTRLTVT.

This sequence joins TRBV5-1 and TRBJ1-1; D not resolved. Germline assignment: CDR1 SGHRS and CDR2 YFSETQ. This CDR3 spans 14 amino acids. Between the trimmed V and J ends, which lost 0 bases and 2 bases, there was a span of 8 bases. CDR3 sequence: CASSLGGRNTEAFF. As DNA, the CDR3 is TGCGCCAGCAGCTTGGGCGGGCGTAACACTGAAGCTTTCTTT.

This chain links TRBV4-3 with TRBJ2-4; 8 bases match TRBD1. J gave up 6 bases and V 5 bases, and 6 bases lay outside the gene matches. The germline V gene encodes CDR1 LGHNA and CDR2 YSLEER. The CDR3 length is 14 residues. This chain's CDR3 is CASSSTGEINIQYF. CDR3 coding DNA: TGCGCCAGCAGCTCGACAGGGGAGATAAACATTCAGTACTTC.

The V gene is TRBV11-2, the J gene TRBJ1-6; no clear D gene. The CDR3 has 13 amino acids. CDR1 is SGHAT and CDR2 is FQNNGV in the germline V gene. V was pared by 0 bases and J by 9 bases, with 6 bases between. DNA for the CDR3: TGTGCCAGCAGCTTAGAAGGGCTTTCACCCCTCCACTTT. This codes for CASSLEGLSPLHF.

The V and J genes are TRBV5-6 and TRBJ1-2; D gene uncertain. Trimming cost V 0 bases and J 7 bases, with 4 bases left between them. Germline assignment: CDR1 SGHDT and CDR2 YYEEEE. This CDR3 spans 11 amino acids. In DNA form, the CDR3 reads TGTGCCAGCAGCTTGGGCTTTGGCTACACCTTC. This encodes CASSLGFGYTF.

In this sample, this clone turned up once. This rearrangement joins TRBV6-5 to TRBJ2-7; D might be TRBD1 or TRBD2, each matching 5 bases. This CDR3 spans 14 amino acids. V lost 6 bases, J lost 7 bases, and 19 bases lay in between. Germline CDR1 and CDR2: MNHEY and SVGAGI. The CDR3 protein is CASSSGTPIFEQYF. The CDR3 bases are TGTGCCAGCAGCTCCGGGACCCCTATCTTTGAGCAGTACTTC.

The chain is built from TRBV11-3 and TRBJ2-1; no clear D. CDR1 is SGHNT, CDR2 YENEEA, per germline. V dropped 1 base and J dropped 4 bases, with 11 bases sitting between them. This CDR3 region has 15 residues. CDR3 sequence reads: CASSLASGFYNEQFF. The DNA of the CDR3 is TGTGCCAGCAGCTTAGCATCTGGGTTTTACAATGAGCAGTTCTTC.

The chain employs TRBV6-5 and TRBJ2-3; no definite D call. V was cut by 8 bases and J by 2 bases, with 17 bases left in between. The CDR3 runs 15 residues. Germline V gives CDR1 MNHEY, CDR2 SVGAGI. CDR3 in amino acids: CASSRSLINTDTQYF. The DNA for the CDR3 is TGTGCCAGCTCCCGGAGCCTAATTAACACAGATACGCAGTATTTT.

This clone was counted once. The V gene is TRBV12-3 or TRBV12-4, the J gene TRBJ1-2; D gene ambiguous. This CDR3 is 12 amino acids long. The V gene lost 6 bases and the J gene lost 8 bases, with 13 bases spanning the gap. CDR3 sequence reads: CASRPQRVGYTF. The CDR3 DNA reads as TGTGCCAGCAGGCCTCAGAGGGTGGGCTACACCTTC.

This sequence joins TRBV7-2 and TRBJ1-4; 8 bases are shared with TRBD1. Losses at the gene ends were 5 bases for V and 3 bases for J; bases not matched to a gene: 5. Germline V lookup: CDR1 SGHTA, CDR2 FQGNSA. This CDR3 comprises 15 residues. The CDR3 protein is CASSLVQGANEKLFF. CDR3 nucleotides: TGTGCCAGCAGCCTAGTACAGGGGGCTAATGAAAAACTGTTTTTT.

This chain connects TRBV19 to TRBJ2-5; TRBD1 aligns across 8 bases. CDR3 length: 14 residues. Looked up from germline, CDR1 is LNHDA and CDR2 is SQIVND (reference sequence). Trimming took 4 bases from V and 2 from J; bases not matched to a gene: 3. For the CDR3, the DNA is TGTGCCAGTAGTACAGGGGGCAATCAAGAGACCCAGTACTTC. Translating gives CASSTGGNQETQYF.

The rearrangement links TRBV4-1 to TRBJ1-1, with a weak D call TRBD1 (6 bases). The germline V gene encodes CDR1 MGHRA and CDR2 YSYEKL. CDR3 length: 15 amino acids. V shed 2 bases and J shed 1 base, with 11 bases lying between them. The CDR3 protein is CASSQRSTGNTEAFF. DNA of the CDR3: TGCGCCAGCAGCCAAAGGTCGACAGGGAACACTGAAGCTTTCTTT.

This rearrangement joins TRBV10-2 to TRBJ2-2; maybe TRBD1 (5 bases). Trimming took 2 bases from V and 4 from J, leaving 11 bases between them. The germline V gene encodes CDR1 WSHSY and CDR2 SAAADI. This CDR3 contains 15 residues. CDR3 in amino acids: CASSEVGPGTGELFF. As DNA, the CDR3 is TGCGCCAGCAGTGAGGTGGGGCCTGGCACCGGGGAGCTGTTTTTT.

The chain recombines TRBV18 with TRBJ2-6; 11 bases map to TRBD1. V lost 3 bases, J lost 3 bases, and 1 base stayed unmatched. Germline loops: CDR1 KGHSH, CDR2 LQKENI. This CDR3 is 16 amino acids long. The CDR3 protein is CASSPDRGHGANVLTF. In nucleotides, the CDR3 is TGTGCCAGCTCACCGGACAGGGGGCATGGGGCCAACGTCCTGACTTTC.